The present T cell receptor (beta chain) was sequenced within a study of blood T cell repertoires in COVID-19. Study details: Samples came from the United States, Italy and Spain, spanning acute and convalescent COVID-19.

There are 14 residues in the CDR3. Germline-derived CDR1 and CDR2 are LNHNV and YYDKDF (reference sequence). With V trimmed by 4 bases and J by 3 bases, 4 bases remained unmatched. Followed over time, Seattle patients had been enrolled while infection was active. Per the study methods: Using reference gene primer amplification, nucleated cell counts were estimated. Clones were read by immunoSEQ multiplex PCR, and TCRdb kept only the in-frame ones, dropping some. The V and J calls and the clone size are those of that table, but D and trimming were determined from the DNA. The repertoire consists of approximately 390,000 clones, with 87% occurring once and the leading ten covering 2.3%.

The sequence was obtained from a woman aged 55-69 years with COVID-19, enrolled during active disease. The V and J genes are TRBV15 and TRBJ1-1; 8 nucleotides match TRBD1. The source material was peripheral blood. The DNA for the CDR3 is TGTGCCACCAGCAACGACAGGGGACACACTGAAGCTTTCTTT. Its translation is CATSNDRGHTEAFF. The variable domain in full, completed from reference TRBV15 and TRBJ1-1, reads DAMVIQNPRYQVTQFGKPVTLSCSQTLNHNVMYWYQQKSSQAPKLLFHYYDKDFNNEADTPDNFQSRRPNTSFCFLDIRSPGLGDTAMYLCATSNDRGHTEAFFGQGTRLTVV.